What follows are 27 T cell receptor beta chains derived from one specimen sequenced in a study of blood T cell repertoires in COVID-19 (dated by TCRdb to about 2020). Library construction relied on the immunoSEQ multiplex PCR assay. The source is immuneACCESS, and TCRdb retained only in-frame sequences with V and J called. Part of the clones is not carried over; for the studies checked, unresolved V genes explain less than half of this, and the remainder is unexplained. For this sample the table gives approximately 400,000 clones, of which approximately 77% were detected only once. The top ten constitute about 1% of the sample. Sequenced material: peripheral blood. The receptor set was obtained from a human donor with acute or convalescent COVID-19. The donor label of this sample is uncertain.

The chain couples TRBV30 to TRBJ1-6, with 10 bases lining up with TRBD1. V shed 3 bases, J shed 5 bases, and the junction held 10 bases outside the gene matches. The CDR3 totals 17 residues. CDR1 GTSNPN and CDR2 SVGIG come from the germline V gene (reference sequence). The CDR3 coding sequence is TGTGCCTGGAGGAGGAAGGGACAGGGGCTCGATAATTCACCCCTCCACTTT. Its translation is CAWRRKGQGLDNSPLHF.

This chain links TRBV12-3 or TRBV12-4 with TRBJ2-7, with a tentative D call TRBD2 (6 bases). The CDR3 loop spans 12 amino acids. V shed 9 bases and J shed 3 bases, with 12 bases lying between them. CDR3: CASSGLNYEQYF. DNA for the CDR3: TGTGCCAGTTCGGGACTCAACTACGAGCAGTACTTC.

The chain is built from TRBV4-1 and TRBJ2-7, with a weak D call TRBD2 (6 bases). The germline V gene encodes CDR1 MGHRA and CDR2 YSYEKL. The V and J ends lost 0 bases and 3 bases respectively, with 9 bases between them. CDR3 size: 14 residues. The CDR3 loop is CASSQETSYYEQYF. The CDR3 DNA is TGCGCCAGCAGCCAAGAAACTAGCTACTACGAGCAGTACTTC.

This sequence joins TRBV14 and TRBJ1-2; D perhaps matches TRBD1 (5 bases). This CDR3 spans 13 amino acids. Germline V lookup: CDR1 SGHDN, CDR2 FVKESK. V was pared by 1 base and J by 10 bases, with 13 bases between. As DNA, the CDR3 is TGTGCCAGCAGCCAAGCCCCCCAGGGTCCCTACACCTTC. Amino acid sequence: CASSQAPQGPYTF.

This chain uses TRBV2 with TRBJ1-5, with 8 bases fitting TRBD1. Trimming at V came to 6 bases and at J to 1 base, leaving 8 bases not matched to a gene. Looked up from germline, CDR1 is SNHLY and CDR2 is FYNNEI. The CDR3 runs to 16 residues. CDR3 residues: CASRDQGALSNQPQHF. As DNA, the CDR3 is TGTGCCAGCAGAGATCAGGGGGCTCTCAGCAATCAGCCCCAGCATTTT.

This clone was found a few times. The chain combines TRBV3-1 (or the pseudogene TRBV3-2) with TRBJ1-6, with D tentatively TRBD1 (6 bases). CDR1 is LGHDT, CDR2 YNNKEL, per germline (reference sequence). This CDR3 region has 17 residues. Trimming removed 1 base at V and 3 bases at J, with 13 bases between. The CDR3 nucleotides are TGTGCCAGCAGCCAAGGGACGGGACACGGCTATAATTCACCCCTCCACTTT. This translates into CASSQGTGHGYNSPLHF.

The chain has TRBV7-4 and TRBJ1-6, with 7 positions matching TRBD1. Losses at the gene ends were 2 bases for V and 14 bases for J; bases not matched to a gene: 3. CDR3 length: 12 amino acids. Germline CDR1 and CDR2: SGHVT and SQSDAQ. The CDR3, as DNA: TGTGCCAGCAGCTTACAGGGGGTCTCCCTCCACTTT. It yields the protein CASSLQGVSLHF.

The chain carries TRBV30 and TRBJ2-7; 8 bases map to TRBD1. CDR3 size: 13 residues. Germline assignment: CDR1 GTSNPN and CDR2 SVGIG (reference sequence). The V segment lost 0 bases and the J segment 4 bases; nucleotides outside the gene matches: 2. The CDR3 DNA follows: TGTGCCTGGAGTGTGGGACAGGTGTACGAGCAGTACTTC. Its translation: CAWSVGQVYEQYF.

In DNA form, the CDR3 reads TGTGCCAGCAGTTCTAGCGGGACCACTTACAATGAGCAGTTCTTC. Translating it yields CASSSSGTTYNEQFF. This chain connects TRBV7-9 to TRBJ2-1, with 9 bases matching TRBD2. The germline CDR1 and CDR2 sequences are SEHNR and FQNEAQ (reference sequence). The CDR3 totals 15 residues. The trim removed 6 bases at V and 4 bases at J, leaving 7 bases unmatched.

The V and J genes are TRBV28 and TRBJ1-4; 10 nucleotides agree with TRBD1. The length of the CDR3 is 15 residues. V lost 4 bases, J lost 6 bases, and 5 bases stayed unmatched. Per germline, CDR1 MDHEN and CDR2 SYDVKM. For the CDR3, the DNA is TGTGCCAGCAGTTCCCCCGGGACAGGGGATGAAAAACTGTTTTTT. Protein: CASSSPGTGDEKLFF.

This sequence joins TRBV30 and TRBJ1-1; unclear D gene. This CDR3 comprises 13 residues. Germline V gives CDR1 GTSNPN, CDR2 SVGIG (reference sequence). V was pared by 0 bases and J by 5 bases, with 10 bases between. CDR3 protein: CAWSVSGRTEAFF. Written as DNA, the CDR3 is TGTGCCTGGAGTGTATCTGGGAGGACTGAAGCTTTCTTT.

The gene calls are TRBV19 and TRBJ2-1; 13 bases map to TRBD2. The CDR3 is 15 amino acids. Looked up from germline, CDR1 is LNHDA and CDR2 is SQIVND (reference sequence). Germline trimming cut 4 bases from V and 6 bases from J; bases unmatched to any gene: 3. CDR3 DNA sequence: TGTGCCAGTAGTAAACTAGCGGGAGGGCGCAATGAGCAGTTCTTC. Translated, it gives CASSKLAGGRNEQFF. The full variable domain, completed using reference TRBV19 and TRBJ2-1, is DGGITQSPKYLFRKEGQNVTLSCEQNLNHDAMYWYRQDPGQGLRLIYYSQIVNDFQKGDIAEGYSVSREKKESFPLTVTSAQKNPTAFYLCASSKLAGGRNEQFFGPGTRLTVL.

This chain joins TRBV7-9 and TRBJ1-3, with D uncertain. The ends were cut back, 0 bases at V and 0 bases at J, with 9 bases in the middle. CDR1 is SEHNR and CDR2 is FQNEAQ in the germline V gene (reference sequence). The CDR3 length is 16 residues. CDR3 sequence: CASSLALANSGNTIYF. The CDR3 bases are TGTGCCAGCAGCTTAGCCCTAGCAAACTCTGGAAACACCATATATTTT.

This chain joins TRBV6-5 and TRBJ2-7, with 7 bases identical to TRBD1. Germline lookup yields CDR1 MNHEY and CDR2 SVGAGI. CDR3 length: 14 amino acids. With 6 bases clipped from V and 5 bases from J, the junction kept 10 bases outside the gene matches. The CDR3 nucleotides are TGTGCCAGCAGAACAGACAGGGCCGGCGACGAGCAGTACTTC. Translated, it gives CASRTDRAGDEQYF.

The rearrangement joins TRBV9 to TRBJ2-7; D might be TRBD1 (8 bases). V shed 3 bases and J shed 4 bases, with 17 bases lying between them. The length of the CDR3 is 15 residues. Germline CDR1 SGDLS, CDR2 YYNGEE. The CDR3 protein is CASSAGQGGLYEQYF. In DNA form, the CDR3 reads TGTGCCAGCAGCGCAGGACAGGGAGGGTTATACGAGCAGTACTTC.

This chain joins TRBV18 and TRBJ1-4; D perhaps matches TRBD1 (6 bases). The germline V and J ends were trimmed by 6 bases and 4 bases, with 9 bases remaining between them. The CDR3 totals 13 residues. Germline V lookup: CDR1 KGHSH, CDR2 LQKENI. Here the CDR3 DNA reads TGTGCCAGCTCTGGGGGCCGTAATGAAAAACTGTTTTTT. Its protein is CASSGGRNEKLFF.

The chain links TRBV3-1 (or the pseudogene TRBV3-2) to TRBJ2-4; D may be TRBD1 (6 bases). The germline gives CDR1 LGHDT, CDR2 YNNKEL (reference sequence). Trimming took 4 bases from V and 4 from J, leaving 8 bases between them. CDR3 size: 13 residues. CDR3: CASSRTGKNIQYF. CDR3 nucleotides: TGTGCCAGCAGCCGTACAGGGAAAAACATTCAGTACTTC.

The chain's CDR3 is CASSLLVTGELFF. DNA of the CDR3: TGTGCCAGCAGCTTATTAGTAACCGGGGAGCTGTTTTTT. The chain carries TRBV7-9 and TRBJ2-2; D is unresolved. V lost 2 bases and J lost 5, with 6 bases in between. CDR1 and CDR2 (germline): SEHNR, FQNEAQ (reference sequence). The CDR3 loop spans 13 amino acids.

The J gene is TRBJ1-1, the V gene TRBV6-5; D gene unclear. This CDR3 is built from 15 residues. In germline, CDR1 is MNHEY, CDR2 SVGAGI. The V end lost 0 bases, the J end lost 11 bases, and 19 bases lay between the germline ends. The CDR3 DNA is TGTGCCAGCAGTTACTCCCCCAGCGGTGAAGGTTTGGCTTTCTTT. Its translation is CASSYSPSGEGLAFF.

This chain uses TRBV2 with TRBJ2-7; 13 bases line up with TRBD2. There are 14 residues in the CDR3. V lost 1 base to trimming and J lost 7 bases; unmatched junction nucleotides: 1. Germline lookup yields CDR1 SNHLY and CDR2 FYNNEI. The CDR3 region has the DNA TGTGCCAGCAGTGAAGGACTAGCGGGAGGAGAGCAGTACTTC. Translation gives CASSEGLAGGEQYF.

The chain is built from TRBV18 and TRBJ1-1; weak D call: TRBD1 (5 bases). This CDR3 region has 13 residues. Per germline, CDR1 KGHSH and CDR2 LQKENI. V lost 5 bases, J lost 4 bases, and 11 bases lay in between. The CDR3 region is CASSILRGTEAFF. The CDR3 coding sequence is TGTGCCAGCTCAATTCTTAGGGGCACTGAAGCTTTCTTT.

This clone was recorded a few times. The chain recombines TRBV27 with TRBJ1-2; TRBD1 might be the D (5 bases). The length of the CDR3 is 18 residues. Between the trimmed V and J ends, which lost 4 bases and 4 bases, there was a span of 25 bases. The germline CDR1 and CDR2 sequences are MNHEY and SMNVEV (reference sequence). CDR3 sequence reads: CASSSHISPTDTGYGYTF. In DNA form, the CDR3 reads TGTGCCAGCAGTTCACATATATCCCCCACGGACACGGGCTATGGCTACACCTTC.

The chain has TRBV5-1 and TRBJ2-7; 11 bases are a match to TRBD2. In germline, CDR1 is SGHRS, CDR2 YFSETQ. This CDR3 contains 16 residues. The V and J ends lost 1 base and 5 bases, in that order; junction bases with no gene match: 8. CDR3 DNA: TGCGCCAGCAGCTTGAATTTACTAGCGGGAGTACACGAGCAGTACTTC. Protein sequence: CASSLNLLAGVHEQYF.

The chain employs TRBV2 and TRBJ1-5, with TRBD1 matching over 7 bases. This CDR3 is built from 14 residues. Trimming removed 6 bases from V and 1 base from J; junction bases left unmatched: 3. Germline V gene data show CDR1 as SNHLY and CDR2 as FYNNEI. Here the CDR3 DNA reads TGTGCCAGCAGGAGACAGGGAAGCAATCAGCCCCAGCATTTT. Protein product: CASRRQGSNQPQHF.

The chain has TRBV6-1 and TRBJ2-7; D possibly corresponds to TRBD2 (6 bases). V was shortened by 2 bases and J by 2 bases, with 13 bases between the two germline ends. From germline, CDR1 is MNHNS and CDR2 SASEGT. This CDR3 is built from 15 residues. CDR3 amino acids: CASSELASDTYEQYF. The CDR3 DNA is TGTGCCAGCAGTGAATTGGCTAGCGATACCTACGAGCAGTACTTC.

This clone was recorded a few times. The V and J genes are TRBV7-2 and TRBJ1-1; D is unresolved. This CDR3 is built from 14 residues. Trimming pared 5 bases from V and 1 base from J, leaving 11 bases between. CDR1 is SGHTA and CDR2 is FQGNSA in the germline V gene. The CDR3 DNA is TGTGCCAGCAGCACTCTCTTAAGGAACACTGAAGCTTTCTTT. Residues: CASSTLLRNTEAFF.

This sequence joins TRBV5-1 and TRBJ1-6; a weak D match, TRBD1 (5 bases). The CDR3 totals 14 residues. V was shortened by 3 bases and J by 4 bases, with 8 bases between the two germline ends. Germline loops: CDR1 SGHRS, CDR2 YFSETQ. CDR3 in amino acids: CASSSSGYNSPLHF. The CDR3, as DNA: TGCGCCAGCAGCTCCTCAGGGTATAATTCACCCCTCCACTTT.